This TCR beta chain was recorded in a study of long-term antiretroviral therapy in people with HIV. The CDR3 consists of 13 residues. Trimming cost V 8 bases and J 2 bases, with 13 bases left between them. In germline, CDR1 is SEHNR, CDR2 FQNEAQ (reference sequence). There are a few counts of this clone. The target antigen is unknown. Participants who had HIV were, without exception, treated in the United States. The immunoSEQ assay was v3.0, run at survey level. The method was immunoSEQ multiplex PCR; TCRdb's version includes in-frame clones alone and lacks a portion of them. The data hold under 25,000 clones, with 87% observed a single time. Study-wide findings and caveats: Clonal expansions arising prior to ART prevailed in the repertoire at every time point. Investigators report no available data on ART adherence, viral resistance or therapy changes. Among HIV repertoires, CDR3 length ranges were narrower than those of controls.

This receptor was obtained from a woman between 45 and 65 years old with HIV. Here the sequenced sample was unsorted PBMCs, taken 2.6 years after starting antiretroviral therapy. This chain uses TRBV7-9 with TRBJ2-7; tentatively, D is TRBD2 (7 bases). The CDR3 sequence: CASEGGKTYEQYF. In DNA, the CDR3 is TGTGCCAGCGAGGGGGGGAAAACCTACGAGCAGTACTTC.